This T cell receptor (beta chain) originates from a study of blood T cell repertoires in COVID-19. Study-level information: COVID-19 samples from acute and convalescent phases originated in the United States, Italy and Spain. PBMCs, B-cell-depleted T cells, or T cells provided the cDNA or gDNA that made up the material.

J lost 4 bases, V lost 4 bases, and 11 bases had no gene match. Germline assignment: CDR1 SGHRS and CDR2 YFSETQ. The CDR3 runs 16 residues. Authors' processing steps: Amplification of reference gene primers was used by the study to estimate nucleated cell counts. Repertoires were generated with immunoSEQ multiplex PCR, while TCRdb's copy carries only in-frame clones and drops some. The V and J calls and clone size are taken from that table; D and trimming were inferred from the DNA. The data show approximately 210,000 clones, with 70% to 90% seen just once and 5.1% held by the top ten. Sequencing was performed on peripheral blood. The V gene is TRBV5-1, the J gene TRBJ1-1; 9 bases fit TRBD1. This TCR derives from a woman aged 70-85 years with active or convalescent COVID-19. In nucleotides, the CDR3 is TGCGCCAGCAGCGCCGGGACAGGGAGTGGCAGCACTGAAGCTTTCTTT. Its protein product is CASSAGTGSGSTEAFF.